A selection of T cell receptor beta chains follows, all from one sample in a study of glioma-infiltrating T cells. TCRdb reprocessed the multiplex PCR reads with MiXCR, giving one entry per CDR3 protein. The sample includes about 380,000 distinct CDR3 sequences, approximately 42% of them seen just once. The sample taken for sequencing was glioma tissue, nonneoplastic brain tissue, or PBMCs (not recorded which). These receptors originate from a human donor with low-grade glioma or glioblastoma, undergoing nonglioma brain surgery, or in good health (not recorded which). Each CDR3 is given with its conserved first and last residue. Each record gives: V gene, D gene, CDR3 protein. The D gene is left open where the match is weak.

V: TRBV7-2; D: NA; CDR3: CASSLGGTGELFF
V: TRBV7-2; D: NA; CDR3: CASSPGSPNYDHTF
V: TRBV5-1; D: TRBD1; CDR3: CASSPRQGSSYEQYF
V: TRBV28; D: TRBD1; CDR3: CASSFSPTTGNNYGYTF
V: TRBV6-2/TRBV6-3; D: NA; CDR3: CASTRGRGNHQPQHF
V: TRBV7-2; D: TRBD2; CDR3: CASSLASGSLPDTQYF
V: TRBV30; D: NA; CDR3: CASGQVYEQYF
V: TRBV4-1; D: TRBD1; CDR3: CASSQEQDRGPETQYF
V: TRBV11-2; D: TRBD2; CDR3: CASSYIAGGKTQYF
V: TRBV6-2/TRBV6-3; D: NA; CDR3: CASSYHPGEQYF
V: TRBV20-1; D: NA; CDR3: CSGGPGQSNQPQHF
V: TRBV25-1; D: NA; CDR3: CASSDRERDYEQFF
V: TRBV20-1; D: NA; CDR3: CSADPQTLGTEAFF
V: TRBV20-1; D: NA; CDR3: CSARDASRVHSGANVLTF
V: TRBV7-2; D: TRBD1; CDR3: CASSLDRFYEQFF
V: TRBV12-3/TRBV12-4; D: NA; CDR3: CASSLGTVAHEQYF
V: TRBV20-1; D: TRBD2; CDR3: CSATPMYLAALRNEQFF
V: TRBV5-8; D: TRBD1; CDR3: CASSPGTERGNTMYF
V: TRBV28; D: NA; CDR3: CASRPPEGGNQPQHF